This T cell receptor (beta chain) was profiled in a study of cytomegalovirus exposure and HLA in healthy donors. PCR amplification relied on 60 Vbeta primers (plus 13 Jbeta primers). The repertoire was sequenced with immunoSEQ multiplex PCR; TCRdb's copy has only in-frame clones and lacks some. The sample holds approximately 190,000 clones, around 82% seen once. The sample comprised PBMCs. This clonotype was sampled from a man between 35 and 55 years old in good health and CMV-seropositive.

CDR3 sequence: CASSAGLAGETQYF. In DNA form, the CDR3 reads TGCGCCAGCAGCGCGGGACTAGCGGGAGAGACCCAGTACTTC. The chain combines TRBV5-1 with TRBJ2-5; TRBD2 agrees at 12 bases. The CDR3 loop spans 14 amino acids. Germline V gives CDR1 SGHRS, CDR2 YFSETQ. V lost 4 bases and J lost 4; bases outside the gene matches: 2. Variable domain in full (rest from reference TRBV5-1 and TRBJ2-5): KAGVTQTPRYLIKTRGQQVTLSCSPISGHRSVSWYQQTPGQGLQFLFEYFSETQRNKGNFPGRFSGRQFSNSRSEMNVSTLELGDSALYLCASSAGLAGETQYFGPGTRLLVL.